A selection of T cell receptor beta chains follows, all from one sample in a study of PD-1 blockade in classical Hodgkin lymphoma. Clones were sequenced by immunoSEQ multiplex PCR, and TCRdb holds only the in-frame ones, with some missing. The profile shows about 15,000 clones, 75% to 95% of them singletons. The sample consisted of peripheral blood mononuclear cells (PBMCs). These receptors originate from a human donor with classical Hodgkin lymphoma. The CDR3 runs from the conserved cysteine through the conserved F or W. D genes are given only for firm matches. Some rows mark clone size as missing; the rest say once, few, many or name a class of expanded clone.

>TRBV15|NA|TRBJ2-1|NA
TGTGCCAGTACGGTACCGGGGAACGATGAGCAGTTCTTC
CASTVPGNDEQFF
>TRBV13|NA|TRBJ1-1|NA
TGTGCCAGCAGCTTGGGCTCTGGAGCTTTCTTT
CASSLGSGAFF
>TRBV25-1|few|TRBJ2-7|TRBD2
TGTGCCAGCAGTGAATCGGATAGCGGGCTGACCTACGAGCAGTACTTC
CASSESDSGLTYEQYF
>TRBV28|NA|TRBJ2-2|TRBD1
TGTGCCAGCAGTCCAGGGGGAAAGGACACCGGGGAGCTGTTTTTT
CASSPGGKDTGELFF
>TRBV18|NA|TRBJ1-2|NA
TGTGCCAGCTCACCCGACAGGTCCGAGGGCTACACCTTC
CASSPDRSEGYTF
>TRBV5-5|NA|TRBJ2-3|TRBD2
TGTGCCAGCAGCTTGGAAACGGGAGGGATTGGTACGCAGTATTTT
CASSLETGGIGTQYF
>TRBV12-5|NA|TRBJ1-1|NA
TGTGCTAGTGGTTTTGAGGGCGAAGCTTTCTTT
CASGFEGEAFF
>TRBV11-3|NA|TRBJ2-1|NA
TGTGCCAGCAGCTTAAATGCAAATGAGCAGTTCTTC
CASSLNANEQFF
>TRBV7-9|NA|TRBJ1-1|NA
TGTGCCAGCAGCGTAAACGGTGGGGAGACTGAAGCTTTCTTT
CASSVNGGETEAFF
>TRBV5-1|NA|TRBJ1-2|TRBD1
TGCGCCAGCAGCCAATCAAGGGGGCCTAACTATGGCTACACCTTC
CASSQSRGPNYGYTF
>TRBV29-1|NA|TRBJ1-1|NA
TGCAGCGGCAAAGGCGGGAACACTGAAGCTTTCTTT
CSGKGGNTEAFF
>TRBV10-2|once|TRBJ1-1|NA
TGCGCCAGCAGTGAGTCCCGAGGGCCCCCCTTTAACACTGAAGCTTTCTTT
CASSESRGPPFNTEAFF
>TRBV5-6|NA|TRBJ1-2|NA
TGTGCCAGCAGCTTGGGCAGCCCACTCTATGGCTACACCTTC
CASSLGSPLYGYTF
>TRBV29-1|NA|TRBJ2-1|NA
TGCAGCGTTGAAGATGGCAATGAGCAGTTCTTC
CSVEDGNEQFF
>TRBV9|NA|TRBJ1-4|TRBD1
TGTGCCAGCAGCGTAGGACAGGGAGGTGAAAAACTGTTTTTT
CASSVGQGGEKLFF
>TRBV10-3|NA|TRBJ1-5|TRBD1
TGTGCCAACTCCGGAACAGGGGGCCCCCAGCCCCAGCATTTT
CANSGTGGPQPQHF
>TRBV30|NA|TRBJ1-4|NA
TGTGCCTGGGCTACAGGGTTCGGCGAAAAACTGTTTTTT
CAWATGFGEKLFF
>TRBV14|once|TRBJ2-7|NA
TGTGCCAGCAGCCTCCGACTATCTGCCGAGCAGTACTTC
CASSLRLSAEQYF
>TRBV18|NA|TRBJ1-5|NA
TGTGCCAGCTCACCGGGCGATCCCATGCGCAGCAATCAGCCCCAGCATTTT
CASSPGDPMRSNQPQHF
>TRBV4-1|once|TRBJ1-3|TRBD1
TGCGCCAGCAGCCAAGCCGGGACAGGGGGAAACACCATATATTTT
CASSQAGTGGNTIYF
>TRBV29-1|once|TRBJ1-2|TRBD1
TGCAGCGTTCCAGGGGGTGGCTACACCTTC
CSVPGGGYTF
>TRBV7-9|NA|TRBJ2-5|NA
TGTGCCAGCAGGCATCGGGAGCGTGAGACCCAGTACTTC
CASRHRERETQYF
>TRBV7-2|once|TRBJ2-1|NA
TGTGCCAGCAGCGCGGGACCCGAATACCTCGATGAGCAGTTCTTC
CASSAGPEYLDEQFF
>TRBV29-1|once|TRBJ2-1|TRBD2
TGCAGCGTTGACCATAGCGGGTCCATTTTCAGGGAGCAGTTCTTC
CSVDHSGSIFREQFF
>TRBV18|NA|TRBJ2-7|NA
TGTGCCAGCTCACCACCGTCAGGCTCCTACGAGCAGTACTTC
CASSPPSGSYEQYF
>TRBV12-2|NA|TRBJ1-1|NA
TGTGCAAGTCGCTTAGCTGGGGTCACTGAAGCTTTCTTT
CASRLAGVTEAFF
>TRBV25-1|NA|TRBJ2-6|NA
TGTGCCACCACCCACGTGGAAGGCTCTGGGGCCAACGTCCTGACTTTC
CATTHVEGSGANVLTF